The 16 T cell receptor beta chains reported below all come from one sample, sequenced in a study of vaccination and CD4 T cells after COVID-19. The treatment was: 10-day PBMC culture with coronavirus spike peptide pools or control peptides (ViraFEST assay). Sequenced with the Oncomine TCR Beta short-read assay was DNA taken from cultured CD4+ T cells. TCRdb reprocessed the PCR reads with MiXCR, giving one entry per CDR3 protein. The table shows about 16,000 distinct CDR3 sequences, with 44% occurring only once. These receptors' targets are unknown. Sequencing used CD4+ T cells from blood, cultured in vitro. The receptors stem from a human donor who had recovered from COVID-19.

This clonotype was counted between two and nine times. The chain has TRBV19 and TRBJ1-6; tentatively, D is TRBD1 (5 bases). This CDR3 region has 14 residues. V was pared by 2 bases and J by 7 bases, with 9 bases between. Per germline, CDR1 LNHDA and CDR2 SQIVND (reference sequence). As DNA, the CDR3 is TGTGCCAGTAGTATAACAGGACCGAATTCACCCCTCCACTTT. This codes for CASSITGPNSPLHF.

The chain has TRBV28 and TRBJ2-2; D perhaps matches TRBD2 (7 bases). The CDR3 loop spans 19 amino acids. The V gene lost 2 bases and the J gene lost 3 bases, with 22 bases spanning the gap. Per germline, CDR1 MDHEN and CDR2 SYDVKM. CDR3: CASSLGRERGRADTGELFF. CDR3 coding DNA: TGTGCCAGCAGTTTAGGCAGGGAGAGGGGGAGGGCCGACACCGGGGAGCTGTTTTTT.

The V and J genes are TRBV29-1 and TRBJ1-2; D remains unclear. Germline V lookup: CDR1 SQVTM, CDR2 ANQGSEA. Between the trimmed V and J ends, which lost 3 bases and 7 bases, there was a span of 15 bases. This CDR3 region has 13 residues. CDR3 DNA sequence: TGCAGCGTTGATGAGGACTCTCGTAGTGGCTACACCTTC. As protein: CSVDEDSRSGYTF.

On this clonotype: A read error may produce the germline difference seen at one junction end. The chain joins TRBV7-7 to TRBJ2-7; TRBD1 is a possible D gene (6 bases). This CDR3 region has 13 residues. The germline gives CDR1 SSHAT, CDR2 FNYEAQ (reference sequence). The CDR3 DNA is TGTGCTAGCAGTTCGTCAGGGGTCAACAAGCAGTACTTC. Its translation: CASSSSGVNKQYF.

J is TRBJ2-5 and V is TRBV6-5, with 12 nucleotides matching TRBD2. V gave up 0 bases and J gave up 5 bases; unmatched junction bases: 7. Germline V gene data show CDR1 as MNHEY and CDR2 as SVGAGI. The CDR3 covers 17 residues. The DNA of the CDR3 is TGTGCCAGCAGTTACTCGGCTAGCGGGAGGGATGGGGAGACCCAGTACTTC. Residues: CASSYSASGRDGETQYF.

This clonotype was observed a few times. The chain is built from TRBV6-2 or TRBV6-3 and TRBJ2-3; 11 bases align to TRBD1. There are 15 residues in the CDR3. Germline CDR1 reads MNHEY; CDR2 reads SVGEGT. The trim removed 5 bases at V and 5 bases at J, leaving 6 bases unmatched. In DNA form, the CDR3 reads TGTGCCAGCAGTCTCGGGGACAGGGGGGTAGATACGCAGTATTTT. It translates to CASSLGDRGVDTQYF.

The chain has TRBV6-1 and TRBJ1-1, with unresolved D. Germline loops: CDR1 MNHNS, CDR2 SASEGT. Trimming left V 6 bases short and J 4 bases short, with 12 bases between. The CDR3 is made up of 13 amino acids. The CDR3 region has the DNA TGTGCCAGCAGCGGAATCTACCTCACTGAAGCTTTCTTT. It is translated as CASSGIYLTEAFF.

This clonotype was seen a few times. The chain joins TRBV23-1 to TRBJ2-3; D might be TRBD1 (6 bases). TRBV23-1 is flagged as an ORF with uncertain function. The CDR3 has 16 amino acids. Trimming cost V 1 base and J 2 bases, with 13 bases left between them. CDR3 protein: CASSQWGQENTDTQYF. The DNA of the CDR3 is TGCGCCAGCAGTCAATGGGGGCAGGAGAACACAGATACGCAGTATTTT.

This clonotype was seen more than once but under ten times. This rearrangement joins TRBV12-3 or TRBV12-4 to TRBJ1-2; TRBD1 might be the D (5 bases). CDR3 length: 14 amino acids. V lost 6 bases and J lost 6, with 17 bases in between. CDR3 protein: CASSYGQGINGYTF. The CDR3 DNA sequence: TGTGCCAGCAGCTACGGTCAGGGAATCAATGGCTACACCTTC.

This clonotype has just a few counts. CDR3 amino acids: CASSLGHTDTQYF. The CDR3 DNA reads as TGTGCCAGCAGCTTGGGACACACAGATACGCAGTATTTT. J is TRBJ2-3 and V is TRBV5-8; the D is unclear. V lost 0 bases to trimming and J lost 2 bases, with 4 bases between them. This CDR3 is 13 amino acids long. Germline V CDR1 and CDR2: SGHTS, YDEGEE.

This clonotype was counted between two and nine times. This chain links TRBV7-9 with TRBJ2-5; D is ambiguous. Germline V lookup: CDR1 SEHNR, CDR2 FQNEAQ (reference sequence). V was trimmed by 8 bases and J by 5 bases, leaving 9 bases between them. The CDR3 is made up of 11 amino acids. The CDR3 here is CASAWRETQYF. The CDR3 nucleotides are TGTGCCAGCGCCTGGCGGGAGACCCAGTACTTC. The full variable domain, completed using reference TRBV7-9 and TRBJ2-5, is DTGVSQNPRHKITKRGQNVTFRCDPISEHNRLYWYRQTLGQGPEFLTYFQNEAQLEKSRLLSDRFSAERPKGSFSTLEIQRTEQGDSAMYLCASAWRETQYFGPGTRLLVL.

J is TRBJ2-1 and V is TRBV6-5; 7 bases are a match to TRBD1. The V gene end was trimmed by 2 bases and the J gene end by 8 bases; junction bases not matched to a gene: 6. Germline-derived CDR1 and CDR2 are MNHEY and SVGAGI. The CDR3 contains 14 residues. CDR3 amino acids: CASSYPAGQDEQFF. The CDR3 bases are TGTGCCAGCAGTTACCCAGCAGGACAGGATGAGCAGTTCTTC.

This clonotype was seen a handful of times. CDR3 region: CASSPTGGFNQPQHF. CDR3 in DNA: TGTGCCAGCAGTCCGACAGGCGGATTCAATCAGCCCCAGCATTTT. This chain links TRBV6-1 with TRBJ1-5; D perhaps matches TRBD1 (6 bases). Between the trimmed V and J ends, which lost 5 bases and 3 bases, there was a span of 14 bases. The CDR3 extends over 15 amino acids. The germline V gene encodes CDR1 MNHNS and CDR2 SASEGT.

The CDR3 reads CASSEEGRRDQPQHF. The CDR3 DNA reads TGTGCCAGCAGTGAAGAGGGACGGAGGGATCAGCCCCAGCATTTT. The chain joins TRBV6-1 to TRBJ1-5, with D tentatively TRBD1 (5 bases). The CDR3 sequence is 15 residues long. V was clipped by 1 base and J by 5 bases, with 12 bases between them. Germline assignment: CDR1 MNHNS and CDR2 SASEGT.

This chain uses TRBV5-5 with TRBJ1-1; D unresolved. Germline loops: CDR1 SGHKS, CDR2 YYEKEE (reference sequence). The V and J ends lost 0 bases and 5 bases respectively, with 14 bases between them. The CDR3 loop spans 15 amino acids. The CDR3 region is CASSLGTHWGTEAFF. CDR3 sequence (DNA): TGTGCCAGCAGCTTGGGGACCCACTGGGGTACTGAAGCTTTCTTT.

In its sample, this clonotype was seen once. The rearrangement links TRBV18 to TRBJ1-1; 7 bases match TRBD1. Germline CDR1 and CDR2: KGHSH and LQKENI. V was clipped by 0 bases and J by 1 base; unmatched bases: 2. The CDR3 is 15 amino acids. The CDR3, as DNA: TGTGCCAGCTCACCACCCAAGGGGGCGAACACTGAAGCTTTCTTT. As protein: CASSPPKGANTEAFF.